The 22 T cell receptor beta chains given below trace back to one sample, sequenced in a study of early T cells in non-severe SARS-CoV-2 infection. TCRdb redid the calling of the 5' RACE reads with MiXCR, one entry per CDR3 protein. The sample carries some 91,000 distinct CDR3 sequences, approximately 10% recorded once. The source material was whole blood, sampled at baseline. Every receptor here comes from an adult who was a healthcare worker with PCR-confirmed SARS-CoV-2 infection or an uninfected control (not recorded which).

This clonotype appeared many times. The rearrangement links TRBV20-1 to TRBJ2-1; TRBD1 might be the D (5 bases). The CDR3 extends over 14 amino acids. Trimming pared 5 bases from V and 2 bases from J, leaving 13 bases between. CDR1 DFQATT and CDR2 SNEGSKA come from the germline V gene (reference sequence). CDR3 loop: CSAPLTGTYNEQFF. The DNA of the CDR3 is TGCAGTGCTCCTCTAACAGGCACCTACAATGAGCAGTTCTTC.

This clonotype showed up many times. The rearrangement links TRBV21-1 to TRBJ2-7; TRBD1 reflects the table's D call only, with no check against the DNA. TRBV21-1 is a pseudogene segment. The CDR3 covers 15 residues. In DNA form, the CDR3 reads TGTGCCAGCAGCCGCCGACAGGGGGCGCTATACGAGCAGTACTTC. It yields the protein CASSRRQGALYEQYF.

The chain links TRBV19 to TRBJ1-2; D call uncertain. V lost 2 bases and J lost 0, with 7 bases in between. Per germline, CDR1 LNHDA and CDR2 SQIVND (reference sequence). The CDR3 is 14 amino acids. CDR3 DNA sequence: TGTGCCAGTAGTATACCGGCCTCTAACTATGGCTACACCTTC. Translating gives CASSIPASNYGYTF.

The V gene is TRBV2, the J gene TRBJ1-1; D is possibly TRBD1 (6 bases). The germline gives CDR1 SNHLY, CDR2 FYNNEI. The CDR3 totals 14 residues. V dropped 6 bases and J dropped 1 base, with 12 bases sitting between them. This chain's CDR3 is CASRRGGQNTEAFF. The CDR3 DNA sequence: TGTGCCAGCAGGCGGGGGGGGCAGAACACTGAAGCTTTCTTT.

This clonotype was detected many times. V and J are TRBV20-1 and TRBJ1-3; no definite D call. The CDR3 consists of 14 residues. Trimming stripped 7 bases from V and 0 bases from J, with 13 bases between. Germline V gene lookup returns CDR1 DFQATT and CDR2 SNEGSKA (reference sequence). As DNA, the CDR3 is TGCAGTGTTACCGACCCCTTCTCTGGAAACACCATATATTTT. It encodes CSVTDPFSGNTIYF.

This clonotype was picked up one time. At one boundary the junction diverges from the germline segment, which might be a read error. The CDR3 spells CSSSSQGEQYF. Written as DNA, the CDR3 is TGTTCCAGCAGCTCGCAAGGGGAGCAGTACTTC. The V and J genes are TRBV11-3 and TRBJ2-7, with D hard to call. Germline V gives CDR1 SGHNT, CDR2 YENEEA. The CDR3 consists of 11 residues.

This clonotype was detected many times. CDR3 region: CASSPRGDRMSEQYF. The DNA for the CDR3 is TGTGCCAGCTCACCACGAGGGGACAGGATGAGTGAGCAGTACTTC. The rearrangement links TRBV18 to TRBJ2-7; TRBD1 aligns across 8 bases. The trim removed 1 base at V and 7 bases at J, leaving 9 bases unmatched. The CDR3 length is 15 residues. CDR1 is KGHSH and CDR2 is LQKENI in the germline V gene.

This clonotype has more than one count but fewer than ten. The CDR3 reads CSAPITSDGPDTQYF. The CDR3 coding sequence is TGCAGTGCACCTATCACTAGCGATGGCCCTGATACGCAGTATTTT. V usage is TRBV20-1 and J usage is TRBJ2-3; 7 nucleotides match TRBD2. Germline V CDR1 and CDR2: DFQATT, SNEGSKA (reference sequence). This CDR3 is 15 amino acids long. The V segment lost 6 bases and the J segment 6 bases; nucleotides outside the gene matches: 15.

This clonotype was counted ten times or more. The chain employs TRBV27 and TRBJ1-2, with D perhaps TRBD1 (6 bases). V gave up 0 bases and J gave up 4 bases, with 15 bases separating them. The CDR3 is 16 residues long. Germline V gene sequence: CDR1 MNHEY, CDR2 SMNVEV (reference sequence). CDR3 coding DNA: TGTGCCAGCAGTTTATCGGGGGCGGACATTTCCTATGGCTACACCTTC. This translates into CASSLSGADISYGYTF.

This clonotype was detected a few times. V gene TRBV5-1 combines with J gene TRBJ2-2, with a possible D match to TRBD1 (5 bases). Deletions cut 2 bases from V and 0 bases from J, with 11 bases between. Germline V CDR1 and CDR2: SGHRS, YFSETQ. The CDR3 is made up of 16 amino acids. Here the CDR3 reads CASSFTWGANTGELFF. The CDR3, as DNA: TGCGCCAGCAGCTTTACGTGGGGCGCGAACACCGGGGAGCTGTTTTTT. Full variable domain (missing parts from reference TRBV5-1 and TRBJ2-2): KAGVTQTPRYLIKTRGQQVTLSCSPISGHRSVSWYQQTPGQGLQFLFEYFSETQRNKGNFPGRFSGRQFSNSRSEMNVSTLELGDSALYLCASSFTWGANTGELFFGEGSRLTVL.

This clonotype was counted at least ten times. This chain joins TRBV5-1 and TRBJ2-1; 10 bases map to TRBD1. From germline, CDR1 is SGHRS and CDR2 YFSETQ. Trimming at V came to 1 base and at J to 6 bases, leaving 13 bases not matched to a gene. The CDR3 consists of 18 residues. The DNA for the CDR3 is TGCGCCAGCAGCTTGACCCCCCAAAGACAGGGGGCCGGCAATGAGCAGTTCTTC. It yields the protein CASSLTPQRQGAGNEQFF. Based on the CDR3 plus reference TRBV5-1 and TRBJ2-1, the full variable domain is KAGVTQTPRYLIKTRGQQVTLSCSPISGHRSVSWYQQTPGQGLQFLFEYFSETQRNKGNFPGRFSGRQFSNSRSEMNVSTLELGDSALYLCASSLTPQRQGAGNEQFFGPGTRLTVL.

At least ten counts were recorded for this clonotype. V usage is TRBV29-1 and J usage is TRBJ2-5, with D possibly TRBD2 on 7 matching bases. The V gene's germline CDR1 is SQVTM and CDR2 ANQGSEA. The CDR3 is 11 residues long. CDR3 loop: CSGGAQETQYF. The CDR3 DNA follows: TGCAGTGGGGGGGCACAAGAGACCCAGTACTTC.

This clonotype was counted between two and nine times. The chain couples TRBV20-1 to TRBJ2-1; 9 positions agree with TRBD2. The CDR3 covers 15 residues. Trimming at V came to 0 bases and at J to 7 bases, leaving 7 bases not matched to a gene. The germline gives CDR1 DFQATT, CDR2 SNEGSKA (reference sequence). The CDR3 is CSARDLASGVNEQFF. The DNA for the CDR3 is TGCAGTGCTAGAGATCTTGCTAGCGGGGTAAATGAGCAGTTCTTC.

This clonotype was seen many times. This chain joins TRBV5-4 and TRBJ2-3; D is uncertain. The CDR3 has 14 amino acids. V lost 4 bases, J lost 4 bases, and 13 bases lay in between. Germline-derived CDR1 and CDR2 are SGHNT and YYREEE (reference sequence). CDR3 in amino acids: CASSPSVQADTQYF. The CDR3 DNA sequence: TGTGCCAGCAGCCCCTCAGTGCAGGCAGATACGCAGTATTTT.

Comment on this clonotype: The junction differs from germline at one of its ends, possibly a read error. This chain uses TRBV7-9 with TRBJ2-7; D is undetermined. The CDR3 covers 13 residues. Germline V lookup: CDR1 SEHNR, CDR2 FQNEAQ (reference sequence). The CDR3 DNA reads TGTGTCAGCAGTTTTGACCGGACCTACGAGCAGTACTTC. Translation gives CVSSFDRTYEQYF.

In this sample, this clonotype turned up a few times. The chain uses TRBV15 and TRBJ1-1; tentative D call: TRBD1 (5 bases). The CDR3 is made up of 14 amino acids. The V gene lost 1 base and the J gene lost 4 bases, with 10 bases spanning the gap. Germline CDR1 and CDR2: LNHNV and YYDKDF (reference sequence). CDR3 sequence reads: CATSRAGRGTEAFF. The CDR3, as DNA: TGTGCCACCAGCAGAGCAGGGCGCGGCACTGAAGCTTTCTTT.

This clonotype appeared many times. The rearrangement links TRBV29-1 to TRBJ1-1, with a possible D match to TRBD1 (5 bases). The CDR3 covers 15 residues. Trimming shortened V by 0 bases and J by 2 bases, and 13 bases separated the two germline ends. Germline assignment: CDR1 SQVTM and CDR2 ANQGSEA. This CDR3 is CSVEDTGRPNTEAFF. CDR3 nucleotides: TGCAGCGTTGAAGATACGGGACGACCCAACACTGAAGCTTTCTTT.

This clonotype was detected many times. This chain joins TRBV3-1 and TRBJ2-3; 8 bases match TRBD2. The length of the CDR3 is 18 residues. Germline V gene data show CDR1 as LGHDT and CDR2 as YNNKEL (reference sequence). The V gene end was trimmed by 6 bases and the J gene end by 1 base; junction bases not matched to a gene: 15. The CDR3 region has the DNA TGTGCCAGCAGTGGTGGACTAGCCCCAATTCAACGCACAGATACGCAGTATTTT. It specifies CASSGGLAPIQRTDTQYF.

V usage is TRBV4-2 and J usage is TRBJ1-1; D not certain. This CDR3 is 13 amino acids long. Germline lookup yields CDR1 LGHNA and CDR2 YNFKEQ. V lost 3 bases, J lost 6 bases, and 11 bases lay in between. This CDR3 is CASSHPRGAEAFF. The CDR3 coding sequence is TGTGCCAGCAGCCACCCCCGTGGGGCTGAAGCTTTCTTT.

This clonotype was seen many times. The genes are TRBV29-1 and TRBJ1-2; a possible D gene is TRBD1 (5 bases). With 8 bases removed from V and 6 bases from J, the gap between germline ends came to 16 bases. This CDR3 region has 12 residues. CDR1 is SQVTM, CDR2 ANQGSEA, per germline. The CDR3 is CSIGYLGDGYTF. The CDR3 DNA is TGCAGCATCGGGTATTTGGGGGATGGCTACACCTTC.

The chain combines TRBV6-2 or TRBV6-3 with TRBJ1-1, with 8 bases lining up with TRBD1. Trimming took 3 bases from V and 0 from J; bases not matched to a gene: 9. Germline V CDR1 and CDR2: MNHEY, SVGEGT. The CDR3 loop spans 17 amino acids. CDR3 sequence reads: CASSYPRGREMNTEAFF. The CDR3 nucleotides are TGTGCCAGCAGTTATCCCAGGGGGCGAGAGATGAACACTGAAGCTTTCTTT.

This clonotype was seen only a few times. The chain recombines TRBV6-2 or TRBV6-3 with TRBJ2-3; 12 positions match TRBD1. This CDR3 comprises 17 residues. CDR1 MNHEY and CDR2 SVGEGT come from the germline V gene. With 7 bases clipped from V and 3 bases from J, the junction kept 11 bases outside the gene matches. The CDR3 region has the DNA TGTGCCAGCATCGCCCGGGACAGGGGGCTCGGGACAGATACGCAGTATTTT. It specifies CASIARDRGLGTDTQYF.